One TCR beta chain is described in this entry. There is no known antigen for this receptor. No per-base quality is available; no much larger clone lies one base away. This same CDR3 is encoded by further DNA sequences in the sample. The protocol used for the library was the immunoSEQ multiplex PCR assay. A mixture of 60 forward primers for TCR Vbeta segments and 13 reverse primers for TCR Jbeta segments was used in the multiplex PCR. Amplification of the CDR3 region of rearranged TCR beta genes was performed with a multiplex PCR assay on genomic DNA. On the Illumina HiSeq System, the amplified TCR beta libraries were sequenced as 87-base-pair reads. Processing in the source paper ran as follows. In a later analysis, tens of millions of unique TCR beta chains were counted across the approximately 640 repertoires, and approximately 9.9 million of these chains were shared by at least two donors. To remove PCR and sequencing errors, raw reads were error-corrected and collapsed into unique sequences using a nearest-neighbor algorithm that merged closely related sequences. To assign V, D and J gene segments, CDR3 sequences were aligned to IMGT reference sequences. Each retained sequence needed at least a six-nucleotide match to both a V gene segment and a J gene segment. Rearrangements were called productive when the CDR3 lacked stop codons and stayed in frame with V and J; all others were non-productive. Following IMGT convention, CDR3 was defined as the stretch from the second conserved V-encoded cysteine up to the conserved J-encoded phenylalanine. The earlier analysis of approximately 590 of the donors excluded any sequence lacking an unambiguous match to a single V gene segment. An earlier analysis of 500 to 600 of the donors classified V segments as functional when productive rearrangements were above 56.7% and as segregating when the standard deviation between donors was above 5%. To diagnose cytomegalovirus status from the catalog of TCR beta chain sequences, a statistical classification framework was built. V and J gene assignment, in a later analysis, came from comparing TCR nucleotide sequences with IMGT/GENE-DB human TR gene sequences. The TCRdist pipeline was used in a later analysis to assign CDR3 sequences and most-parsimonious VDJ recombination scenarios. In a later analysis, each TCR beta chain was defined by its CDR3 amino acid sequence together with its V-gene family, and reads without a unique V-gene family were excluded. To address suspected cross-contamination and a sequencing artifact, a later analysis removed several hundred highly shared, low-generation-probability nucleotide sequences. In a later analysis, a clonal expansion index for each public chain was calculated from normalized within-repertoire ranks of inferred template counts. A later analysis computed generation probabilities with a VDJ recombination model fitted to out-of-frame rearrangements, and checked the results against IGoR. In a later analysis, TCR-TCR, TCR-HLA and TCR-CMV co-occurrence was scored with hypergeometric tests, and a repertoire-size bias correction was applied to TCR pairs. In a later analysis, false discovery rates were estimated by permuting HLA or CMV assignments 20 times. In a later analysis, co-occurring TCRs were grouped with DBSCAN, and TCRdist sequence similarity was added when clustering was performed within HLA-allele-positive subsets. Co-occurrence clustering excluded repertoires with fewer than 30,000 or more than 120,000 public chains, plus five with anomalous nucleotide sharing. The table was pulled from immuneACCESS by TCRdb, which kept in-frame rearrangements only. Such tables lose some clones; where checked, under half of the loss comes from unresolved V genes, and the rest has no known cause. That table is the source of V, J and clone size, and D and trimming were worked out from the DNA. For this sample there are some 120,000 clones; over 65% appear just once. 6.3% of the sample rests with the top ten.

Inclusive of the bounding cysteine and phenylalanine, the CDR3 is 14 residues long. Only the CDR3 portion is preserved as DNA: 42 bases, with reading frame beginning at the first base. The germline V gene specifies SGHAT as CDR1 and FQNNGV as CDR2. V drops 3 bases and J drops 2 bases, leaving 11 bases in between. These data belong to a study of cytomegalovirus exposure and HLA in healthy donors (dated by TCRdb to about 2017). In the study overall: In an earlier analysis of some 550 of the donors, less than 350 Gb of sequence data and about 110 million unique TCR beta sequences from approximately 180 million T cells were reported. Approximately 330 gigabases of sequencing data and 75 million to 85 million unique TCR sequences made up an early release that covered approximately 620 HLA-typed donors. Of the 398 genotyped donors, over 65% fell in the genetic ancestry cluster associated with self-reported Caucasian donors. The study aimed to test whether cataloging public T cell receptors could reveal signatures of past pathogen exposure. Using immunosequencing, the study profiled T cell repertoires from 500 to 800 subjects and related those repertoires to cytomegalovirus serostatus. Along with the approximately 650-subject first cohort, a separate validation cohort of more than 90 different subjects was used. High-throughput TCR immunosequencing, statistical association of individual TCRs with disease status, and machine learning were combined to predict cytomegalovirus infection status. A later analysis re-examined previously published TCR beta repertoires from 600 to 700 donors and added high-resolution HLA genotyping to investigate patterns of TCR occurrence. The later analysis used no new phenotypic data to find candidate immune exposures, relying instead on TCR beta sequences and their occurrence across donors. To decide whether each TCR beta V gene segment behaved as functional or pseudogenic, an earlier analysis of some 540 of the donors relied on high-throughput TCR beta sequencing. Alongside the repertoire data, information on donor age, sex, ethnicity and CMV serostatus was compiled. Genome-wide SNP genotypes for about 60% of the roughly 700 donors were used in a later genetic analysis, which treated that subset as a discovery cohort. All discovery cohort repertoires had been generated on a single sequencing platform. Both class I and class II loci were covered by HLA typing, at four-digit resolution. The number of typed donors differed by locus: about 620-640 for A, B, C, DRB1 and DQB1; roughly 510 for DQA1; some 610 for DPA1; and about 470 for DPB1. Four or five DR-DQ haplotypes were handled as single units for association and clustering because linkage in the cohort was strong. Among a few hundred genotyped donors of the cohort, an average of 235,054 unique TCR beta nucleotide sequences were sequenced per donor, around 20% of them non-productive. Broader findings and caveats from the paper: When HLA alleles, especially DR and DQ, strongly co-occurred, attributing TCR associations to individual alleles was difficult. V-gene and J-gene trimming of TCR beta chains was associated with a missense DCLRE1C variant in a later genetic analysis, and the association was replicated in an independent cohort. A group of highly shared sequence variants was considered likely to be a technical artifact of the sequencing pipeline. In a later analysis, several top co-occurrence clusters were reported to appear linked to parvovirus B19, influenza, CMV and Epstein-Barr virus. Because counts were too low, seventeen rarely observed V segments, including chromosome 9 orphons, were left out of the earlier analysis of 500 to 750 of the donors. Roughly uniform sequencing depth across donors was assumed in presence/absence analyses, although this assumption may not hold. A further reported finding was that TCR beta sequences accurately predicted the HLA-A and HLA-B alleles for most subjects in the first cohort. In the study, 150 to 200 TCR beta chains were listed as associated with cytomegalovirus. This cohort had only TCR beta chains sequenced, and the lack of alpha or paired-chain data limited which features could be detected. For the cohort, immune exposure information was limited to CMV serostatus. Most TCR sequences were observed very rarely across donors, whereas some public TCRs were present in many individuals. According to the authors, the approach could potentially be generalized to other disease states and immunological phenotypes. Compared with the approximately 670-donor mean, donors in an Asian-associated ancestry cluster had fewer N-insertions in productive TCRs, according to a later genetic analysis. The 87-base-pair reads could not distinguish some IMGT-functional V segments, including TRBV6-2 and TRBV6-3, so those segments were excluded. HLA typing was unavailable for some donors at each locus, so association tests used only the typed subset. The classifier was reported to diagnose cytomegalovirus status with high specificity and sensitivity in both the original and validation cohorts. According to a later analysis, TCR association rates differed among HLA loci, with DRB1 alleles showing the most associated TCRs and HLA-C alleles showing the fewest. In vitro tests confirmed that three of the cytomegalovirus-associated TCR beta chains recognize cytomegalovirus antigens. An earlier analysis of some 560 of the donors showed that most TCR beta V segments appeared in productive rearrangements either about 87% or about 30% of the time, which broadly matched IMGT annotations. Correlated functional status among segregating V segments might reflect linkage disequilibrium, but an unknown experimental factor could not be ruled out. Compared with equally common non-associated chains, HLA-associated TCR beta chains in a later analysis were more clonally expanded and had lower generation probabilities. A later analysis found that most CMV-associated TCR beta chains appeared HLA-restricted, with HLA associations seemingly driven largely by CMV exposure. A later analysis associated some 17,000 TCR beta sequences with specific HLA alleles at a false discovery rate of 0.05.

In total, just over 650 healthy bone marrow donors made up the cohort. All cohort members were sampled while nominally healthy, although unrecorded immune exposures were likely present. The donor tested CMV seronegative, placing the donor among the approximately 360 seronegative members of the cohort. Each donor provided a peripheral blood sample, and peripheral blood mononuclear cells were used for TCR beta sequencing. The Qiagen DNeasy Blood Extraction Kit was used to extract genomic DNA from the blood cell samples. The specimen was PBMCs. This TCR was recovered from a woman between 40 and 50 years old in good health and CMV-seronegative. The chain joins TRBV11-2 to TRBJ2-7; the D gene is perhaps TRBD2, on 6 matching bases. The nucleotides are TGTGCCAGCAGCTTCGGTGGGGGGACCTACGAGCAGTACTTC. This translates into CASSFGGGTYEQYF. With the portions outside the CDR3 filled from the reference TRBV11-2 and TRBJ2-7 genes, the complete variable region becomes EAGVAQSPRYKIIEKRQSVAFWCNPISGHATLYWYQQILGQGPKLLIQFQNNGVVDDSQLPKDRFSAERLKGVDSTLKIQPAKLEDSAVYLCASSFGGGTYEQYFGPGTRLTVT.